Reported below is one T cell receptor (beta chain). Amplification of the TCR beta CDR3 regions used RNA transcripts (as template). First-round RT-PCR with HTBI primers preceded a second-round multiplex PCR. Each CDR3 protein is one row after TCRdb ran MiXCR on the multiplex PCR reads. The table includes more than 40,000 distinct CDR3 sequences, around 48% detected once. This CDR3 region has 14 residues. From germline, CDR1 is SGHRS and CDR2 YFSETQ. V dropped 6 bases and J dropped 7; count of bases not matched to a gene: 10. For donors with ophthalmopathy, the disease showed moderate-to-severe activity, reached CAS ≥3 and NOSPECS ≥4, and had lasted under 3 months. The starting material, around 9.3 ml of fresh peripheral blood, provided the PBMCs. The data stem from a study of Graves' ophthalmopathy and Graves' hyperthyroidism.

This chain uses TRBV5-1 with TRBJ1-2; 9 bases agree with TRBD1. This receptor was identified in an adult man with Graves' ophthalmopathy. The sequencing input was peripheral blood. CDR3 region: CASTPIQGAGGYTF. Here the CDR3 DNA reads TGCGCCAGCACCCCCATACAGGGGGCGGGTGGCTACACCTTC.